One and the same sample provided the 9 T cell receptor beta chains below, sequenced in a study of Graves' ophthalmopathy and Graves' hyperthyroidism. From RNA, the CDR3 regions of TCR beta chains were amplified and sequenced. First-round RT-PCR with HTBI primers preceded a second-round multiplex PCR. A single record per CDR3 protein comes from TCRdb applying MiXCR to the multiplex PCR reads. Here the sample spans some 1.1 million distinct CDR3 sequences, less than 45% being singletons. Sequenced sample: peripheral blood or thyroid tissue (not recorded which). The receptors derive from an adult man with Graves' hyperthyroidism.

In its sample, this clonotype was seen many times. The chain couples TRBV20-1 to TRBJ1-5, with D maybe TRBD1 (5 bases). Trimming stripped 1 base from V and 6 bases from J, with 13 bases between. The germline gives CDR1 DFQATT, CDR2 SNEGSKA (reference sequence). The CDR3 spans 14 residues. The CDR3 nucleotides are TGCAGTGCTAGAGTGGGGGTCGGGGGTCAGCCCCAGCATTTT. It translates to CSARVGVGGQPQHF.

This clonotype has at least ten counts. V gene TRBV7-2 combines with J gene TRBJ1-2; TRBD1 matches 7 bases. The CDR3 is 16 residues long. V dropped 6 bases and J dropped 8; count of bases not matched to a gene: 18. Germline V gene sequence: CDR1 SGHTA, CDR2 FQGNSA. This chain's CDR3 is CASSLYVRTGTGGYTF. The CDR3 DNA sequence: TGTGCCAGCAGTCTTTATGTACGGACAGGCACCGGAGGCTACACCTTC.

A single count supports this clonotype. The V gene is TRBV10-2, the J gene TRBJ2-7, with 14 positions matching TRBD2. This CDR3 comprises 16 residues. V was clipped by 6 bases and J by 2 bases; unmatched bases: 6. Germline CDR1 reads WSHSY; CDR2 reads SAAADI. CDR3 amino acids: CASSHPGLAGAYEQYF. The CDR3 DNA sequence: TGCGCCAGCAGCCACCCGGGACTAGCGGGAGCCTACGAGCAGTACTTC.

The chain links TRBV7-9 to TRBJ2-5, with TRBD2 as a possible D gene (5 bases). Trimming left V 3 bases short and J 5 bases short, with 19 bases between. Germline loops: CDR1 SEHNR, CDR2 FQNEAQ (reference sequence). The CDR3 is made up of 16 amino acids. CDR3 sequence: CASSFPPLVALETQYF. CDR3 DNA sequence: TGTGCCAGCAGCTTCCCGCCACTAGTTGCGTTGGAGACCCAGTACTTC.

This clonotype was found a few times. This chain uses TRBV28 with TRBJ2-5, with D possibly matching TRBD1 (5 bases). Looked up from germline, CDR1 is MDHEN and CDR2 is SYDVKM. V was trimmed by 10 bases and J by 5 bases, leaving 14 bases between them. This CDR3 is built from 12 residues. CDR3 coding DNA: TGTGCCACCCCGACAGAGGAGGAGACCCAGTACTTC. Protein sequence: CATPTEEETQYF.

A word on this clonotype: A much larger clone differs by one base, so this may be a read error. V and J are TRBV5-1 and TRBJ1-1; possibly TRBD1 for D (6 bases). Per the germline V gene, CDR1 is SGHRS and CDR2 is YFSETQ. V lost 1 base and J lost 7, with 17 bases in between. The CDR3 sequence is 15 residues long. The CDR3 coding sequence is TGCGCCAGCAGCTTGACAGGGAACGAGGCTCTTGAAGCTTTCTTT. It translates to CASSLTGNEALEAFF.

The genes are TRBV7-9 and TRBJ2-7; 8 bases match TRBD1. The V and J ends lost 0 bases and 5 bases, in that order; junction bases with no gene match: 6. There are 15 residues in the CDR3. Germline CDR1 is SEHNR and CDR2 is FQNEAQ (reference sequence). Here the CDR3 reads CASSLAVDRGDEQYF. Written as DNA, the CDR3 is TGTGCCAGCAGCTTAGCGGTTGACAGGGGCGACGAGCAGTACTTC.

The chain is built from TRBV7-7 and TRBJ2-7; 13 nucleotides match TRBD2. CDR1 and CDR2 (germline): SSHAT, FNYEAQ (reference sequence). J lost 2 bases, V lost 5 bases, and 6 bases had no gene match. The length of the CDR3 is 16 residues. The CDR3 protein is CASSESGTSGAYEQYF. In nucleotides, the CDR3 is TGTGCCAGCAGCGAATCCGGGACTAGCGGGGCCTACGAGCAGTACTTC.

V is TRBV29-1 and J is TRBJ1-1, with D perhaps TRBD1 (6 bases). V shed 3 bases and J shed 5 bases, with 10 bases lying between them. Germline V gene data show CDR1 as SQVTM and CDR2 as ANQGSEA. The CDR3 length is 12 residues. As DNA, the CDR3 is TGCAGCGTTGAGAACAGGGTAACTGAAGCTTTCTTT. Its translation is CSVENRVTEAFF.